These 28 T cell receptor beta chains came from one sample sequenced in a study of shared clonotypes between healthy human individuals. The table came from immunoSEQ multiplex PCR; TCRdb's copy has only in-frame clones and leaves some out. The data show about 710,000 clones, 72% seen once. The specimen sequenced was memory CD4+ T cells sorted from blood. Indicated subset: CD45RA-negative fraction. The source is a woman between 25 and 40 years old in good health.

The J gene is TRBJ2-3, the V gene TRBV5-1, with D possibly matching TRBD2 (5 bases). This CDR3 has 17 amino acids. V dropped 0 bases and J dropped 2 bases, with 16 bases sitting between them. Germline assignment: CDR1 SGHRS and CDR2 YFSETQ. The CDR3 DNA sequence: TGCGCCAGCAGCTTGGCTTCGCTGCGGGCCCCCACAGATACGCAGTATTTT. It is translated as CASSLASLRAPTDTQYF.

About this clone itself: The sample holds other DNA sequences that translate to the same CDR3. This sequence joins TRBV11-2 and TRBJ2-1; 8 bases align to TRBD2. The CDR3 totals 15 residues. The germline gives CDR1 SGHAT, CDR2 FQNNGV. The ends lost 3 bases at V and 5 bases at J; junction bases unmatched: 6. The CDR3 loop is CASSFTSGTNNEQFF. The CDR3 bases are TGTGCCAGCAGCTTTACTAGCGGAACCAACAATGAGCAGTTCTTC.

The V call is TRBV19, the J call TRBJ1-1; tentatively, D is TRBD1 (5 bases). Germline loops: CDR1 LNHDA, CDR2 SQIVND (reference sequence). V was trimmed by 8 bases and J by 1 base, leaving 11 bases between them. The CDR3 has 13 residues. The CDR3 DNA reads as TGTGCCAGTGGGGCAGGGCGGAACACTGAAGCTTTCTTT. Its translation is CASGAGRNTEAFF.

The V call is TRBV6-6, the J call TRBJ1-4; no definite D call. Germline CDR1 and CDR2: MNHNY and SVGAGI (reference sequence). The CDR3 has 11 residues. Trimming removed 6 bases at V and 8 bases at J, with 7 bases between. The CDR3 DNA sequence: TGTGCCAGCAGGGGGAGGGAAAAACTGTTTTTT. Translated: CASRGREKLFF.

This clone appeared once. The chain carries TRBV29-1 and TRBJ1-4, with unresolved D. The CDR3 spans 13 residues. Trimming cost V 4 bases and J 7 bases, with 13 bases left between them. Germline V gene lookup returns CDR1 SQVTM and CDR2 ANQGSEA. The CDR3 DNA is TGCAGCGTTGCTCCGAACCACGGTGAAAAACTGTTTTTT. Protein: CSVAPNHGEKLFF.

The chain combines TRBV28 with TRBJ1-5, with a weak D call TRBD1 (6 bases). CDR1 is MDHEN, CDR2 SYDVKM, per germline. The CDR3 is 17 residues long. Trimming left V 2 bases short and J 2 bases short, with 16 bases between. CDR3 nucleotides: TGTGCCAGCAGTTTACGGTGGCAGGGGACCGGCAATCAGCCCCAGCATTTT. This sequence encodes CASSLRWQGTGNQPQHF. Together with reference TRBV28 and TRBJ1-5, the CDR3 gives the full variable domain: DVKVTQSSRYLVKRTGEKVFLECVQDMDHENMFWYRQDPGLGLRLIYFSYDVKMKEKGDIPEGYSVSREKKERFSLILESASTNQTSMYLCASSLRWQGTGNQPQHFGDGTRLSIL.

This clone was picked up a small number of times. The chain couples TRBV29-1 to TRBJ2-3; TRBD2 matches at 8 bases. CDR3 length equals 14 residues. Germline CDR1 and CDR2: SQVTM and ANQGSEA. Trimming took 1 base from V and 3 from J; bases not matched to a gene: 3. CDR3 amino acids: CSVEGGGRTDTQYF. The CDR3 nucleotides read TGCAGCGTTGAAGGCGGCGGGAGGACAGATACGCAGTATTTT.

The chain combines TRBV6-1 with TRBJ2-7, with unresolved D. The CDR3 contains 12 residues. The V end lost 7 bases, the J end lost 4 bases, and 11 bases lay between the germline ends. CDR1 is MNHNS, CDR2 SASEGT, per germline. CDR3 loop: CASKWGSYEQYF. Here the CDR3 DNA reads TGTGCCAGCAAGTGGGGAAGTTACGAGCAGTACTTC.

CDR3 bases: TGTGCCAGCAGTTTGATAGCTAGCGGTGAGCAGTTCTTC. Protein product: CASSLIASGEQFF. The chain joins TRBV27 to TRBJ2-1; 7 bases fit TRBD2. CDR1 is MNHEY and CDR2 is SMNVEV in the germline V gene (reference sequence). The junction had 5 bases not matched to a gene; V was cut back by 3 bases and J by 9 bases. This CDR3 comprises 13 residues.

The chain joins TRBV7-2 to TRBJ1-6; 7 bases fit TRBD1. The germline V gene has CDR1 SGHTA and CDR2 FQGNSA. The V segment lost 1 base and the J segment 6 bases; nucleotides outside the gene matches: 6. The length of the CDR3 is 16 residues. The CDR3 nucleotides read TGTGCCAGCAGCTTAGAGGGGGCCGCTTTTAATTCACCCCTCCACTTT. This codes for CASSLEGAAFNSPLHF.

This clone was seen only once. V usage is TRBV6-1 and J usage is TRBJ1-5; 9 bases fit TRBD1. Losses at the gene ends were 6 bases for V and 6 bases for J; bases not matched to a gene: 6. The CDR3 is made up of 14 amino acids. Germline values: CDR1 MNHNS, CDR2 SASEGT. The CDR3 sequence is CASRGTGISQPQHF. In DNA form, the CDR3 reads TGTGCCAGCAGGGGGACAGGGATTTCTCAGCCCCAGCATTTT.

The chain carries TRBV9 and TRBJ1-2, with D tentatively TRBD1 (5 bases). The CDR3 consists of 15 residues. Trimming shortened V by 0 bases and J by 4 bases, and 13 bases separated the two germline ends. Germline CDR1 reads SGDLS; CDR2 reads YYNGEE. CDR3 in amino acids: CASSVDGDPRYGYTF. DNA of the CDR3: TGTGCCAGCAGCGTAGATGGGGACCCGCGCTATGGCTACACCTTC.

This clone occurred many times. The V and J genes are TRBV14 and TRBJ2-5, with 10 bases that match TRBD1. V shed 5 bases, J shed 7 bases, and the junction held 1 base outside the gene matches. The CDR3 covers 12 residues. Germline V gives CDR1 SGHDN, CDR2 FVKESK. The DNA of the CDR3 is TGTGCCAGCAGCGGACAGGGGGTGACCCAGTACTTC. Amino acids: CASSGQGVTQYF.

Only a few counts were recorded for this clone. This sequence joins TRBV4-1 and TRBJ1-2; possible D gene TRBD1, 5 bases. The CDR3 has 15 residues. V was pared by 0 bases and J by 4 bases, with 12 bases between. Per germline, CDR1 MGHRA and CDR2 YSYEKL. CDR3 nucleotides: TGCGCCAGCAGCCAAGATCTCGCCAGGGCCTATGGCTACACCTTC. Translating it yields CASSQDLARAYGYTF.

This chain connects TRBV9 to TRBJ1-4; maybe TRBD1 (6 bases). Trimming left V 4 bases short and J 5 bases short, with 12 bases between. CDR1 and CDR2 from the germline V gene are SGDLS and YYNGEE. The length of the CDR3 is 14 residues. CDR3: CASSRSGQNEKLFF. DNA of the CDR3: TGTGCCAGCAGCCGTAGTGGACAGAATGAAAAACTGTTTTTT.

The table lists this clone with a few counts. The chain recombines TRBV19 with TRBJ1-1; the D gene is possibly TRBD1 (6 bases). The germline V gene has CDR1 LNHDA and CDR2 SQIVND (reference sequence). This CDR3 is built from 15 residues. The V gene lost 4 bases and the J gene lost 1 base, with 13 bases spanning the gap. The chain's CDR3 is CASSNQGSRNTEAFF. In DNA form, the CDR3 reads TGTGCCAGTAGTAATCAGGGGTCGAGGAACACTGAAGCTTTCTTT.

To note about this clone: The sample carries other DNA sequences with the same CDR3. The chain has TRBV5-1 and TRBJ2-7; D not certain. CDR3 length equals 13 residues. Germline assignment: CDR1 SGHRS and CDR2 YFSETQ. V was clipped by 0 bases and J by 1 base, with 5 bases between them. CDR3 residues: CASSLEGSYEQYF. In nucleotides, the CDR3 is TGCGCCAGCAGCTTGGAGGGATCCTACGAGCAGTACTTC.

This clone is a singleton in its sample. V and J are TRBV28 and TRBJ2-6, with TRBD1 matching over 7 bases. Germline V CDR1 and CDR2: MDHEN, SYDVKM. The CDR3 is made up of 17 amino acids. J gave up 6 bases and V 4 bases, and 12 bases lay outside the gene matches. CDR3 nucleotides: TGTGCCAGCAGTTCAAGGACAGGCCTGGATTTGGCCAACGTCCTGACTTTC. This translates into CASSSRTGLDLANVLTF.

This clone came up a few times. The chain uses TRBV18 and TRBJ2-7; possibly TRBD1 for D (5 bases). Germline V CDR1 and CDR2: KGHSH, LQKENI. Deletions cut 3 bases from V and 0 bases from J, with 15 bases between. The CDR3 spans 16 residues. The CDR3: CASSPFGAAGSYEQYF. CDR3 coding DNA: TGTGCCAGCTCACCTTTTGGGGCGGCCGGCTCCTACGAGCAGTACTTC.

The sample holds a few counts of this clone. V gene TRBV5-4 combines with J gene TRBJ2-3; D is possibly TRBD2 (6 bases). CDR3 size: 16 residues. Germline loops: CDR1 SGHNT, CDR2 YYREEE (reference sequence). V was trimmed by 4 bases and J by 7 bases, leaving 22 bases between them. CDR3 sequence: CASSARGGALIYTQYF. CDR3 bases: TGTGCCAGCAGCGCCCGGGGAGGCGCACTAATTTATACGCAGTATTTT.

V usage is TRBV28 and J usage is TRBJ2-3; D gene unclear. Germline CDR1 and CDR2: MDHEN and SYDVKM. CDR3 length: 15 amino acids. V was trimmed by 5 bases and J by 2 bases, leaving 14 bases between them. DNA of the CDR3: TGTGCCAGCAGTCCATGGACCCCAAACACAGATACGCAGTATTTT. Encoded protein: CASSPWTPNTDTQYF.

The genes are TRBV13 and TRBJ2-1; D is undetermined. V was clipped by 3 bases and J by 8 bases, with 8 bases between them. Per germline, CDR1 PRHDT and CDR2 FYEKMQ (reference sequence). The CDR3 is 12 amino acids. CDR3 sequence: CASSFPWDEQFF. As DNA, the CDR3 is TGTGCCAGCAGCTTTCCCTGGGATGAGCAGTTCTTC.

The CDR3 DNA follows: TGTGCCAGTAGTTCACTAGCCATTGGGAGTCGCGAGACCCAGTACTTC. It yields the protein CASSSLAIGSRETQYF. J is TRBJ2-5 and V is TRBV19, with D possibly matching TRBD2 (6 bases). V dropped 5 bases and J dropped 5 bases, with 21 bases sitting between them. The germline V gene has CDR1 LNHDA and CDR2 SQIVND (reference sequence). The CDR3 is made up of 16 amino acids. The variable domain in full, with the rest retrieved from reference TRBV19 and TRBJ2-5, is DGGITQSPKYLFRKEGQNVTLSCEQNLNHDAMYWYRQDPGQGLRLIYYSQIVNDFQKGDIAEGYSVSREKKESFPLTVTSAQKNPTAFYLCASSSLAIGSRETQYFGPGTRLLVL.

The rearrangement links TRBV6-4 to TRBJ1-6; D is possibly TRBD1 (5 bases). Between the trimmed V and J ends, which lost 2 bases and 7 bases, there was a span of 6 bases. This CDR3 comprises 13 residues. Germline V gives CDR1 MRHNA, CDR2 SNTAGT. The CDR3, as DNA: TGTGCCAGCAGTGACAGGGGAAATTCACCCCTCCACTTT. Protein product: CASSDRGNSPLHF.

The chain joins TRBV14 to TRBJ2-3, with 10 bases lining up with TRBD1. CDR1 and CDR2 (germline): SGHDN, FVKESK. The CDR3 spans 15 residues. J gave up 3 bases and V 4 bases, and 4 bases lay outside the gene matches. In DNA form, the CDR3 reads TGTGCCAGCAGCCTCCCGGGACAGGGGACAGATACGCAGTATTTT. Encoded protein: CASSLPGQGTDTQYF.

A few counts support this clone. The gene calls are TRBV7-3 and TRBJ2-1; 11 positions match TRBD2. Germline CDR1 reads SGHTA; CDR2 reads FQGTGA. There are 15 residues in the CDR3. Trimming cost V 5 bases and J 5 bases; bases outside gene matches: 5. The CDR3: CASSRSGRADNEQFF. Here the CDR3 DNA reads TGTGCCAGCAGCCGTAGCGGGAGGGCCGACAATGAGCAGTTCTTC.

CDR3 DNA sequence: TGCGCCAGCAGCTTGGACAGAGAGACCCAGTACTTC. This sequence encodes CASSLDRETQYF. The genes are TRBV5-1 and TRBJ2-5; D gene unclear. Between the trimmed V and J ends, which lost 0 bases and 4 bases, there was a span of 4 bases. Germline lookup yields CDR1 SGHRS and CDR2 YFSETQ. The CDR3 runs 12 residues.

This clone was found once. The chain is built from TRBV6-6 and TRBJ1-1, with TRBD1 as a possible D gene (6 bases). Between the trimmed V and J ends, which lost 6 bases and 0 bases, there was a span of 11 bases. This CDR3 has 14 amino acids. The V gene's germline CDR1 is MNHNY and CDR2 SVGAGI (reference sequence). The CDR3 bases are TGTGCCAGCAGCCACAGGGACATGAACACTGAAGCTTTCTTT. The encoded protein is CASSHRDMNTEAFF.